This note documents a single T cell receptor (beta chain) sequence. It has no known antigen specificity. Base qualities were left out, and no much larger clone turns up one base away. The data were obtained in a study of blood T cell repertoires in COVID-19 (dated by TCRdb to about 2020). Regarding the research as a whole: Samples from collaborators originated in the United States, Italy and Spain and spanned both the acute and convalescent phases of COVID-19. The prospective study material was composed of cDNA or gDNA derived from T cells, B-cell-depleted T cells, or PBMCs. The dataset comprised deeply sampled blood TCRbeta repertoires from subjects exposed to, actively infected with, or recovered from COVID-19. The repertoires were released in a freely available public database meant as a resource for research on the immune response to SARS-CoV-2. The samples were drawn from two sources: the first 160 participants of the ongoing ImmuneRACE study, and 950 to 1,500 subjects contributed by 6 global collaborators. The sample metadata nearly always contained a de-identified subject ID, COVID-19 status, age in years and sex. HLA class I and class II types, where available, came from metadata supplied by the sample provider rather than from assay-based typing. Paper-wide results and their limitations: How much clinical and demographic metadata was included differed by source and by participant, and the metadata was provided uncurated.

TCRbeta CDR3 regions were amplified from genomic DNA using the immunoSEQ Assay, a bias-controlled multiplex PCR. The authors' analysis ran thus. Within the assay, amplification of reference gene primers was used to estimate how many nucleated cells each sample contained. Sequence reads were collapsed and filtered to measure the absolute abundance of every unique TCRbeta CDR3 rearrangement. Productive Simpson clonality was computed per sample as the square root of Simpson's diversity index over productive rearrangements. TCRdb took over this immuneACCESS table, retaining in-frame rearrangements with V and J assigned. Such tables are incomplete; in checked studies, under half of the missing clones stem from an unresolved V gene, and the remainder is unexplained. D and trimming come from the DNA, and the V and J calls and clone size come from that table. The sample table lists over 150,000 clones, 83% of them with a count of one. The top ten hold more than 7.5% of the sample.

One collaborating source in Seattle enrolled patients while the patients were actively infected and followed the patients over time throughout the course of disease. The collaborating institutions used their own protocols to collect whole blood in K2EDTA tubes. For TCRbeta analysis, collaborators shipped samples in one of three forms: frozen whole blood, isolated PBMCs, or DNA extracted from either of those sample types. Per the germline V gene, MGHRA is the CDR1 and YSYEKL is the CDR2. There are 14 amino acids in the CDR3, from cysteine to phenylalanine inclusive. Only CDR3 DNA remains: 42 bases, in frame from the first base. The germline V end is reduced by 4 bases and the J end by 0 bases; junction bases left unmatched: 1.

The rearranged chain carries TRBV4-1 and TRBJ2-3; a stretch of 7 junction bases matches TRBD1. This TCR was recovered from a woman between 70 and 85 years old with COVID-19, enrolled during active disease. The sequenced sample was peripheral blood. CDR3 reads: CASSPGQSTDTQYF. The DNA sequence is given as TGCGCCAGCAGCCCGGGACAGAGCACAGATACGCAGTATTTT.